The 26 T cell receptor beta chains below come from one sample, sequenced in a study of cytomegalovirus exposure and HLA in healthy donors. Use of 60 Vbeta and 13 Jbeta primers characterized the PCR. Sequenced by immunoSEQ multiplex PCR; TCRdb stores in-frame clones only, minus some. The sample contains roughly 83,000 clones, about 81% of which appear only once. Input material: PBMCs. These receptors were obtained from a man aged 55-75 years in good health and CMV-seronegative.

The chain couples TRBV7-3 to TRBJ2-3, with 13 bases identical to TRBD2. V shed 5 bases and J 5 bases; nucleotides not matched to a gene: 7. The length of the CDR3 is 16 residues. The germline V gene encodes CDR1 SGHTA and CDR2 FQGTGA. The CDR3 sequence: CASSPGLAGFGDTQYF. CDR3 coding DNA: TGTGCCAGCAGCCCGGGACTAGCGGGGTTTGGAGATACGCAGTATTTT.

This rearrangement joins TRBV5-1 to TRBJ2-1, with 9 bases fitting TRBD2. V dropped 2 bases and J dropped 2; count of bases not matched to a gene: 20. The CDR3 has 21 residues. The germline gives CDR1 SGHRS, CDR2 YFSETQ. The CDR3 is CASSLGAWLRGGRLTYNEQFF. In DNA form, the CDR3 reads TGCGCCAGCAGCTTAGGCGCGTGGTTGCGGGGGGGCCGTCTAACCTACAATGAGCAGTTCTTC.

V gene TRBV30 combines with J gene TRBJ1-2; the D is unclear. The V gene lost 3 bases and the J gene lost 1 base, with 6 bases spanning the gap. The germline V gene has CDR1 GTSNPN and CDR2 SVGIG (reference sequence). This CDR3 contains 12 residues. CDR3 amino acids: CAWSLFNYGYTF. Written as DNA, the CDR3 is TGTGCCTGGAGCCTATTTAACTATGGCTACACCTTC.

The chain recombines TRBV7-3 with TRBJ2-3; perhaps TRBD2 as D (6 bases). Germline V gene data show CDR1 as SGHTA and CDR2 as FQGTGA. The germline V and J ends were trimmed by 2 bases and 3 bases, with 15 bases remaining between them. The CDR3 covers 16 residues. CDR3: CASSLRSGLKTDTQYF. The DNA of the CDR3 is TGTGCCAGCAGCTTACGCTCGGGACTGAAGACAGATACGCAGTATTTT.

This clone was picked up a small number of times. The rearrangement joins TRBV2 to TRBJ1-1; the match to TRBD1 covers 9 bases. The CDR3 loop spans 14 amino acids. Germline CDR1 reads SNHLY; CDR2 reads FYNNEI. The V and J ends lost 2 bases and 5 bases, in that order; junction bases with no gene match: 3. The CDR3 loop is CASSENRGLTEAFF. CDR3 nucleotide sequence: TGTGCCAGCAGTGAAAACAGGGGGCTTACTGAAGCTTTCTTT.

The genes are TRBV11-3 and TRBJ2-3; TRBD2 aligns across 7 bases. V was pared by 0 bases and J by 1 base, with 7 bases of the junction left unmatched. Germline V lookup: CDR1 SGHNT, CDR2 YENEEA. This CDR3 has 17 amino acids. CDR3 coding DNA: TGTGCCAGCAGCTTAGACGAAGCGGGACTACGCACAGATACGCAGTATTTT. It codes for CASSLDEAGLRTDTQYF.

J is TRBJ2-2 and V is TRBV7-9; TRBD2 matches 12 bases. J lost 1 base, V lost 6 bases, and 6 bases had no gene match. The V gene's germline CDR1 is SEHNR and CDR2 FQNEAQ (reference sequence). The CDR3 runs 17 residues. The CDR3 bases are TGTGCCAGCAGAAAAACTAGCGGGGGGAAGAACACCGGGGAGCTGTTTTTT. Its translation: CASRKTSGGKNTGELFF.

This sequence joins TRBV5-4 and TRBJ2-3, with TRBD2 identical over 10 bases. V was clipped by 0 bases and J by 3 bases; unmatched bases: 1. CDR1 and CDR2 from the germline V gene are SGHNT and YYREEE (reference sequence). This CDR3 has 15 amino acids. CDR3 sequence (DNA): TGTGCCAGCAGCTTGGAGACTAGCGGGACAGATACGCAGTATTTT. Protein product: CASSLETSGTDTQYF.

This clone appeared a single time. The chain employs TRBV11-3 and TRBJ2-1; TRBD2 matches at 9 bases. Germline V gene sequence: CDR1 SGHNT, CDR2 YENEEA. The CDR3 loop spans 16 amino acids. After removal of 0 bases from V and 8 bases from J, the junction contained 8 bases not matched to a gene. CDR3 in amino acids: CASSLDGRGGRDEQFF. CDR3 nucleotide sequence: TGTGCCAGCAGCTTAGACGGGCGGGGGGGTCGGGATGAGCAGTTCTTC. Using reference TRBV11-3 and TRBJ2-1 for the parts outside the CDR3, the full variable domain is EAGVVQSPRYKIIEKKQPVAFWCNPISGHNTLYWYLQNLGQGPELLIRYENEEAVDDSQLPKDRFSAERLKGVDSTLKIQPAELGDSAVYLCASSLDGRGGRDEQFFGPGTRLTVL.

V gene TRBV9 combines with J gene TRBJ2-3; 9 nucleotides line up with TRBD2. J was trimmed by 3 bases and V by 1 base; bases with no gene match: 3. This CDR3 has 15 residues. Germline CDR1 and CDR2: SGDLS and YYNGEE. CDR3 coding DNA: TGTGCCAGCAGCGTATCCGGACTAGCGACAGATACGCAGTATTTT. It encodes CASSVSGLATDTQYF.

This clone appeared a few times. The chain employs TRBV7-8 and TRBJ1-5; TRBD1 is a possible D gene (5 bases). Trimming left V 2 bases short and J 7 bases short, with 9 bases between. The CDR3 has 13 amino acids. CDR1 is SGHVS and CDR2 is FQNEAQ in the germline V gene. This CDR3 reads CASSLSGHQPQHF. CDR3 DNA sequence: TGTGCCAGCAGCTTATCAGGGCACCAGCCCCAGCATTTT.

CDR3 protein: CASSLGREGFTEAFF. CDR3 in DNA: TGTGCCAGCAGCTTGGGGAGGGAGGGTTTCACTGAAGCTTTCTTT. The V and J genes are TRBV11-2 and TRBJ1-1; D is unclear. Trimming left V 3 bases short and J 4 bases short, with 15 bases between. Germline loops: CDR1 SGHAT, CDR2 FQNNGV. The CDR3 loop spans 15 amino acids.

The rearrangement joins TRBV19 to TRBJ2-1; 8 bases match TRBD1. Germline CDR1 and CDR2: LNHDA and SQIVND (reference sequence). V gave up 5 bases and J gave up 1 base; unmatched junction bases: 19. The CDR3 is made up of 20 amino acids. The CDR3 DNA follows: TGTGCCAGTAGTGACGACGGGACAGGCCAACTTTTGGGGTCCTACAATGAGCAGTTCTTC. Translation gives CASSDDGTGQLLGSYNEQFF.

The V gene is TRBV11-1, the J gene TRBJ2-7; 10 nucleotides match TRBD1. V was clipped by 5 bases and J by 3 bases; unmatched bases: 4. The germline V gene encodes CDR1 SGHAT and CDR2 FQDESV (reference sequence). The CDR3 loop spans 14 amino acids. CDR3 sequence reads: CASSPRTGGYEQYF. CDR3 DNA sequence: TGTGCCAGCAGCCCAAGGACAGGGGGCTACGAGCAGTACTTC.

The chain employs TRBV19 and TRBJ2-5, with 11 bases identical to TRBD2. Germline CDR1 is LNHDA and CDR2 is SQIVND (reference sequence). The CDR3 has 15 residues. V dropped 5 bases and J dropped 5; count of bases not matched to a gene: 7. This CDR3 reads CASSLRTSGWETQYF. Here the CDR3 DNA reads TGTGCCAGTAGTCTTCGGACTAGCGGGTGGGAGACCCAGTACTTC.

The chain couples TRBV27 to TRBJ1-5; D ambiguous. Trimming took 1 base from V and 4 from J, leaving 5 bases between them. This CDR3 is 13 amino acids long. Germline CDR1 and CDR2: MNHEY and SMNVEV (reference sequence). The CDR3 DNA follows: TGTGCCAGCAGTTTATTCGGGAATCAGCCCCAGCATTTT. Amino acid sequence: CASSLFGNQPQHF.

This clone has more than one count but fewer than ten. The genes are TRBV5-1 and TRBJ2-3, with 9 nucleotides matching TRBD2. There are 16 residues in the CDR3. The germline gives CDR1 SGHRS, CDR2 YFSETQ. J was trimmed by 3 bases and V by 8 bases; bases with no gene match: 13. The CDR3 region has the DNA TGCGCCAGTGCCCCCCGCGAGCGGGGGGCGACAGATACGCAGTATTTT. Translating gives CASAPRERGATDTQYF.

The J gene is TRBJ1-6, the V gene TRBV7-3; D remains ambiguous. Deletions cut 2 bases from V and 10 bases from J, with 15 bases between. The germline CDR1 and CDR2 sequences are SGHTA and FQGTGA. CDR3 length: 15 residues. In nucleotides, the CDR3 is TGTGCCAGCAGCTTAGAGGGCAGGACTAACTCACCCCTCCACTTT. Translation: CASSLEGRTNSPLHF.

The rearrangement links TRBV4-2 to TRBJ2-5, with D unresolved. Near its end, the DNA agrees better with TRBJ2-7, so the J call may be wrong. CDR1 is LGHNA, CDR2 YNFKEQ, per germline. The CDR3 covers 13 residues. CDR3 residues: CASSQGLAYEQYF. Written as DNA, the CDR3 is TGTGCCAGCAGCCAAGGCCTAGCCTACGAGCAGTACTTC.

This chain connects TRBV7-9 to TRBJ2-1; 7 bases are a match to TRBD2. The CDR3 spans 13 residues. Germline values: CDR1 SEHNR, CDR2 FQNEAQ (reference sequence). Unmatched junction bases numbered 6, after V lost 6 bases and J lost 7 bases. The CDR3 DNA sequence: TGTGCCAGCAGACCCTTGGGGGGGAATGAGCAGTTCTTC. It yields the protein CASRPLGGNEQFF.

The rearrangement uses TRBV6-1 and TRBJ2-7; D is uncertain. Trimming stripped 0 bases from V and 3 bases from J, with 12 bases between. The length of the CDR3 is 15 residues. Per the germline V gene, CDR1 is MNHNS and CDR2 is SASEGT. The CDR3 region has the DNA TGTGCCAGCAGTGAAGCGCAAGCAAGCCTCTACGAGCAGTACTTC. It is translated as CASSEAQASLYEQYF.

V is TRBV19 and J is TRBJ1-2; D might be TRBD1 (6 bases). Trimming shortened V by 4 bases and J by 2 bases, and 11 bases separated the two germline ends. This CDR3 has 14 residues. CDR1 and CDR2 from the germline V gene are LNHDA and SQIVND (reference sequence). The CDR3 loop reads CASSTQQGNYGYTF. As DNA, the CDR3 is TGTGCCAGTAGTACTCAACAGGGAAACTATGGCTACACCTTC.

This chain joins TRBV6-5 and TRBJ2-5, with a possible D match to TRBD2 (6 bases). TRBJ2-7 explains the end of the DNA better; the J call may be wrong. CDR3 length: 13 residues. Germline V lookup: CDR1 MNHEY, CDR2 SVGAGI. The DNA for the CDR3 is TGTGCCACCGGGAGACAGAATGACTACGAGCAGTACTTC. It is translated as CATGRQNDYEQYF.

This clone was picked up one time. The junction differs from germline at one of its ends, possibly a read error. Other DNA sequences in this specimen translate into the identical CDR3. This chain connects TRBV9 to TRBJ2-7; 12 positions agree with TRBD1. CDR3 size: 15 residues. From germline, CDR1 is SGDLS and CDR2 YYNGEE. CDR3 nucleotides: TGTGCCAGCAGCCCCGGGACAGGGGGCGCGTACGAGCAGTACTTT. Translated: CASSPGTGGAYEQYF.

This clone has only one observation. The rearrangement links TRBV11-3 to TRBJ2-1, with TRBD1 as a possible D gene (7 bases). Germline CDR1 is SGHNT and CDR2 is YENEEA. The CDR3 has 15 amino acids. V lost 3 bases and J 9 bases, leaving 18 bases between the germline ends. Here the CDR3 DNA reads TGTGCCAGCAGCTTCGGCCAGGGGGAGGCCGGTGAGCAGTTCTTC. Translated: CASSFGQGEAGEQFF.

V is TRBV19 and J is TRBJ1-6; D is unclear. The CDR3 extends over 13 amino acids. Germline lookup yields CDR1 LNHDA and CDR2 SQIVND (reference sequence). V was pared by 6 bases and J by 8 bases, with 11 bases between. CDR3 sequence reads: CASSDERHSPLHF. The DNA of the CDR3 is TGTGCCAGTAGCGACGAGAGGCATTCACCCCTCCACTTT.